This T cell receptor beta chain was sequenced during a study of T cells in Graves' hyperthyroidism and ophthalmopathy. General observations from the study: A model of 13 V-J features distinguished ophthalmopathy from stable hyperthyroidism.

Trimming cost V 4 bases and J 7 bases, with 10 bases left between them. The CDR3 has 12 residues. Germline assignment: CDR1 ENHRY and CDR2 SYGVKD. Many counts were recorded for this clonotype. What it binds is unknown. The TCR beta CDR3 regions underwent amplification using RNA transcripts as the source. Using the HTBI primer set, a first-round RT-PCR was run on the TCR CDR3. Each CDR3 protein is one row after TCRdb ran MiXCR on the multiplex PCR reads. Among about 480,000 distinct CDR3 sequences, 14% were seen once, and the ten largest hold roughly 17%. This TCR derives from a woman under 30 with Graves' hyperthyroidism. The sequencing input was blood. The chain has TRBV10-3 and TRBJ1-2; D may be TRBD1 (5 bases). CDR3: CAISVRQIGYTF. CDR3 in DNA: TGTGCCATCAGTGTGAGACAGATTGGCTACACCTTC.